The 20 T cell receptor beta chains below were found in one sample sequenced in a study of blood T cells in healthy people across ages. A sample-barcoded 5' primer and a J-beta primer mix were used in a second PCR of about 7 to 12 cycles. A single record per CDR3 protein comes from TCRdb applying MiXCR to the 5' RACE reads. This repertoire shows approximately 810,000 distinct CDR3 sequences, 25% to 35% found once; its top ten account for approximately 15%. Specimen: blood. These receptors were taken from a woman of 80 years or more in good health.

A few counts support this clonotype. V and J are TRBV7-2 and TRBJ1-2, with no clear D. This CDR3 is built from 15 residues. From germline, CDR1 is SGHTA and CDR2 FQGNSA. V lost 4 bases to trimming and J lost 0 bases, with 12 bases between them. CDR3 residues: CASSSPAPPNYGYTF. The CDR3 nucleotides are TGTGCCAGCAGCTCGCCAGCACCACCTAACTATGGCTACACCTTC.

In its sample, this clonotype was seen many times. The chain employs TRBV29-1 and TRBJ2-3; no clear D. The germline V gene has CDR1 SQVTM and CDR2 ANQGSEA. With 6 bases removed from V and 0 bases from J, the gap between germline ends came to 4 bases. This CDR3 is 11 amino acids long. The CDR3 region is CSVISTDTQYF. CDR3 bases: TGCAGCGTCATTAGCACAGATACGCAGTATTTT.

This clonotype was seen ten or more times. J is TRBJ2-3 and V is TRBV11-3; D is possibly TRBD1 or TRBD2 (5 bases each). From germline, CDR1 is SGHNT and CDR2 YENEEA. CDR3 size: 14 residues. Trimming took 5 bases from V and 3 from J, leaving 12 bases between them. Here the CDR3 DNA reads TGTGCCAGCAGCCCCCCGTGGGGGACAGATACGCAGTATTTT. It specifies CASSPPWGTDTQYF. The full variable domain, its missing parts supplied by reference TRBV11-3 and TRBJ2-3, is EAGVVQSPRYKIIEKKQPVAFWCNPISGHNTLYWYLQNLGQGPELLIRYENEEAVDDSQLPKDRFSAERLKGVDSTLKIQPAELGDSAVYLCASSPPWGTDTQYFGPGTRLTVL.

V gene TRBV5-5 combines with J gene TRBJ2-2, with D unresolved. This CDR3 spans 16 amino acids. CDR1 is SGHKS and CDR2 is YYEKEE in the germline V gene (reference sequence). V dropped 1 base and J dropped 1 base, with 11 bases sitting between them. CDR3 protein: CASSLSIHRNTGELFF. DNA for the CDR3: TGTGCCAGCAGCTTGTCGATACATAGGAACACCGGGGAGCTGTTTTTT. The full variable domain, in which reference TRBV5-5 and TRBJ2-2 provide the parts outside the CDR3, is DAGVTQSPTHLIKTRGQQVTLRCSPISGHKSVSWYQQVLGQGPQFIFQYYEKEERGRGNFPDRFSARQFPNYSSELNVNALLLGDSALYLCASSLSIHRNTGELFFGEGSRLTVL.

This clonotype was found many times. This chain links TRBV5-1 with TRBJ2-1, with TRBD2 matching 10 bases. V dropped 4 bases and J dropped 5; count of bases not matched to a gene: 6. The germline V gene has CDR1 SGHRS and CDR2 YFSETQ. The length of the CDR3 is 15 residues. The CDR3 is CASSPSSGGNNEQFF. Here the CDR3 DNA reads TGCGCCAGCAGCCCATCTAGCGGGGGCAACAATGAGCAGTTCTTC.

This clonotype has a handful of counts. A much bigger clone sits one base away, suggesting this may be a read error. The chain combines TRBV18 with TRBJ2-1; unclear D gene. This CDR3 comprises 13 residues. The germline CDR1 and CDR2 sequences are KGHSH and LQKENI. The V end lost 6 bases, the J end lost 13 bases, and 19 bases lay between the germline ends. This chain's CDR3 is CASSPQSQETQFF. The CDR3 bases are TGTGCCAGCTCCCCGCAAAGTCAAGAGACCCAGTTCTTC.

This clonotype was observed at least ten times. The chain combines TRBV9 with TRBJ2-7; the D is unclear. CDR3 length: 14 amino acids. V gave up 2 bases and J gave up 1 base, with 10 bases separating them. Germline V gene lookup returns CDR1 SGDLS and CDR2 YYNGEE. Written as DNA, the CDR3 is TGTGCCAGCAGCGTTTCGGACGGGTCCTACGAGCAGTACTTC. Translated, it gives CASSVSDGSYEQYF. The complete variable domain, with remaining parts taken from reference TRBV9 and TRBJ2-7, reads DSGVTQTPKHLITATGQRVTLRCSPRSGDLSVYWYQQSLDQGLQFLIQYYNGEERAKGNILERFSAQQFPDLHSELNLSSLELGDSALYFCASSVSDGSYEQYFGPGTRLTVT.

This clonotype was seen many times. J is TRBJ1-2 and V is TRBV6-2 or TRBV6-3, with a weak D call TRBD1 (6 bases). This CDR3 comprises 15 residues. Germline V lookup: CDR1 MNHEY, CDR2 SVGEGT. The germline V and J ends were trimmed by 0 bases and 6 bases, with 14 bases remaining between them. Here the CDR3 reads CASSYSIKSGDGYTF. CDR3 nucleotide sequence: TGTGCCAGCAGTTACTCAATAAAGTCAGGGGATGGCTACACCTTC.

The DNA of the CDR3 is TGCAGTGCTAGTGATATAGCGAGGGTATACAATGAGCAGTTCTTC. It encodes CSASDIARVYNEQFF. The rearrangement joins TRBV20-1 to TRBJ2-1; tentatively, D is TRBD2 (5 bases). Germline V gene sequence: CDR1 DFQATT, CDR2 SNEGSKA (reference sequence). Trimming removed 3 bases from V and 4 bases from J, with 16 bases in between. This CDR3 is 15 amino acids long.

About this clonotype: Since a much larger clone is just one base distant, this may be a read error. This chain joins TRBV6-2 or TRBV6-3 and TRBJ2-3; the D gene is possibly TRBD1 (5 bases). The V gene's germline CDR1 is MNHEY and CDR2 SVGEGT. This CDR3 is 12 amino acids long. The CDR3 sequence: CVSRKGKHTQYF. Written as DNA, the CDR3 is TGTGTATCTCGGAAGGGGAAACATACGCAGTATTTT.

This clonotype was seen repeatedly, ten times or more. The V gene is TRBV29-1, the J gene TRBJ1-4, with 7 bases lining up with TRBD1. Losses at the gene ends were 4 bases for V and 4 bases for J; bases not matched to a gene: 3. Germline lookup yields CDR1 SQVTM and CDR2 ANQGSEA. The CDR3 has 13 amino acids. The CDR3 sequence is CSVGDSHNEKLFF. The CDR3 nucleotides read TGCAGCGTTGGGGACAGCCATAATGAAAAACTGTTTTTT.

This clonotype was detected only a few times. Just one base apart from a much larger clone, this may be a read error. The chain uses TRBV12-3 or TRBV12-4 and TRBJ2-7; TRBD1 matches at 9 bases. Trimming at V came to 6 bases and at J to 3 bases, leaving 6 bases not matched to a gene. This CDR3 has 14 residues. CDR3 loop: CASRGDRDRYEQYF. As DNA, the CDR3 is TGTGCCAGCAGGGGGGACAGGGACCGCTACGAGCAGTACTTC.

Comments on this clonotype: This CDR3 is missing its conserved last phenylalanine or tryptophan, likely due to a read error. This chain connects TRBV7-2 to TRBJ2-1; D assignment may be TRBD1 or TRBD2 (6 bases each). There are 14 residues in the CDR3. Germline V gene sequence: CDR1 SGHTA, CDR2 FQGNSA. V was trimmed by 4 bases and J by 8 bases, leaving 15 bases between them. DNA for the CDR3: TGTGCCAGCAGCTCCGGGTCAGGGGAGGATGAGCAGTTCACC. Translating gives CASSSGSGEDEQFT.

Ten or more counts support this clonotype. The chain carries TRBV6-8 and TRBJ2-6, with 10 bases that match TRBD1. CDR3 length: 18 residues. The V and J ends lost 4 bases and 0 bases, in that order; junction bases with no gene match: 6. Germline V CDR1 and CDR2: MNHGY, SAAAGT. For the CDR3, the DNA is TGTGCCAGCAGTTCCGGGACAGGGGAGGACTCTGGGGCCAACGTCCTGACTTTC. It is translated as CASSSGTGEDSGANVLTF.

In this sample, this clonotype turned up a few times. This chain joins TRBV2 and TRBJ2-7; 11 bases are a match to TRBD2. The J segment lost 3 bases and the V segment lost 8 bases, leaving 0 bases of the junction unmatched. The CDR3 has 12 amino acids. Germline V gene sequence: CDR1 SNHLY, CDR2 FYNNEI. The CDR3 is CASGTSGYEQYF. Here the CDR3 DNA reads TGTGCCAGCGGGACTAGCGGCTACGAGCAGTACTTC.

The chain links TRBV13 to TRBJ1-2; D is possibly TRBD1 (5 bases). Germline V CDR1 and CDR2: PRHDT, FYEKMQ (reference sequence). Trimming removed 0 bases from V and 3 bases from J, with 11 bases in between. CDR3 size: 15 residues. In DNA form, the CDR3 reads TGTGCCAGCAGCTTAGGCCTGGGGCAGTACTATGGCTACACCTTC. Its protein is CASSLGLGQYYGYTF.

This clonotype was found many times. The rearrangement links TRBV6-4 to TRBJ2-1; TRBD1 matches 9 bases. CDR1 is MRHNA and CDR2 is SNTAGT in the germline V gene. There are 14 residues in the CDR3. The junction had 4 bases not matched to a gene; V was cut back by 2 bases and J by 8 bases. CDR3 sequence: CASSDEQGAYEQFF. The CDR3 DNA sequence: TGTGCCAGCAGTGACGAACAGGGGGCCTATGAGCAGTTCTTC.

This clonotype was recorded a few times. As DNA, the CDR3 is TGTGCCAGCAGCTCAGCTGGGTCTTATGGGGACACTGAAGCTTTCTTT. Its translation: CASSSAGSYGDTEAFF. The rearrangement links TRBV7-9 to TRBJ1-1; D gene unclear. The CDR3 extends over 16 amino acids. The V end lost 4 bases, the J end lost 3 bases, and 18 bases lay between the germline ends. Looked up from germline, CDR1 is SEHNR and CDR2 is FQNEAQ (reference sequence).

This clonotype came up many times. This chain's CDR3 is CASSRTSGDEQYF. The CDR3 DNA follows: TGTGCCAGCAGTCGGACTAGCGGGGACGAGCAGTACTTC. The chain recombines TRBV6-2 or TRBV6-3 with TRBJ2-7; 12 bases match TRBD2. The trim removed 5 bases at V and 5 bases at J, leaving 1 base unmatched. This CDR3 has 13 residues. Germline V gene lookup returns CDR1 MNHEY and CDR2 SVGEGT.

This clonotype was counted at least ten times. The V gene is TRBV12-3 or TRBV12-4, the J gene TRBJ2-5; 7 bases line up with TRBD2. This CDR3 is 14 amino acids long. V lost 6 bases to trimming and J lost 4 bases; unmatched junction nucleotides: 8. The CDR3 region has the DNA TGTGCCAGCAGCCGTACTAGCGAGATAGAGACCCAGTACTTC. Translating it yields CASSRTSEIETQYF.